This T cell receptor beta chain came from a study of blood T cell repertoires in COVID-19 (dated by TCRdb to 2018 to 2020). The study in broad terms: Samples from collaborators originated in the United States, Italy and Spain and spanned both the acute and convalescent phases of COVID-19. The prospective study material was composed of cDNA or gDNA derived from T cells, B-cell-depleted T cells, or PBMCs. Deeply sampled blood TCRbeta repertoires from subjects exposed to, actively infected with, or recovered from COVID-19 were included in the dataset. A freely available public database, intended as a resource for researchers studying the immune response to SARS-CoV-2, is where the repertoires were released. The samples were drawn from the first 160 participants of the ongoing ImmuneRACE study and from some 1,300 subjects provided by 6 global collaborators. The sample metadata nearly always contained a de-identified subject ID, COVID-19 status, age in years and sex. HLA class I and class II types, where available, came from metadata supplied by the sample provider rather than from assay-based typing. Beyond this particular receptor, the publication reports: Clinical and demographic metadata were provided uncurated, with the amount varying by source and participant.

Collaborating institutions collected whole blood in K2EDTA tubes following their own protocols. For TCRbeta analysis, collaborator samples were shipped as frozen whole blood, as isolated PBMCs, or as DNA extracted from either sample type. The immunoSEQ Assay, a bias-controlled multiplex PCR, was used to amplify TCRbeta CDR3 regions from genomic DNA. The original methods were these. Nucleated cell counts per sample were estimated from amplification of reference gene primers within the assay. To quantify the absolute abundance of each unique TCRbeta CDR3 rearrangement, sequence reads were collapsed and filtered. For each sample, productive Simpson clonality was calculated as the square root of Simpson's diversity index across productive rearrangements. This immuneACCESS table, as held by TCRdb, lists in-frame sequences with V and J called but not all clones. Of the missing ones, under half trace to an unresolved V gene in checked studies; the others have no known cause. The V and J calls and clone size were taken over from that table, and D and trimming were inferred from the DNA. The table for this sample lists approximately 210,000 clones; roughly 90% of them were counted only once. The top ten clonotypes cover 1.9% of the sample.

V is shortened by 1 base, J by 3 bases, and the region joining them spans 12 bases. The germline V gene (reference sequence) yields LGHDT for CDR1 and YNNKEL for CDR2. Reading from cysteine to phenylalanine, the CDR3 counts 15 amino acids. CDR3 DNA is the only sequence kept; it has 45 bases, read in frame from the first base. Of note for this clone: Its antigen has not been determined. No quality values exist for individual bases; no much larger clone is one base distant.

This clonotype was sampled from a man in his forties with active or convalescent COVID-19. Here the chain combines TRBV3-1 (or the pseudogene TRBV3-2) and TRBJ2-5; 5 matching bases give a weak D call of TRBD2. Sequences were obtained from peripheral blood. CDR3 reads: CASSQVRLAEETQYF. Here is the DNA: TGTGCCAGCAGCCAAGTTCGGCTAGCAGAAGAGACCCAGTACTTC.